The rows below give T cell receptor beta chains drawn from one sample of a study of cytomegalovirus exposure and HLA in healthy donors. Generated by immunoSEQ multiplex PCR, the TCRdb table keeps only in-frame clones and is missing some. The sample has approximately 200,000 clones, approximately 84% seen once; the top ten hold approximately 7%. The sample taken for sequencing was PBMCs. The receptors were gathered from a man aged 18 to 29 in good health and CMV-seropositive. Each CDR3 is given with its conserved first and last residue. The D gene is left open where the match is weak. Some rows mark clone size as missing; the rest say once, few, many or name a class of expanded clone.

TRBV9	TRBD2	TRBJ2-7	NA	CASSLTPSGSYEQYF	TGTGCCAGCAGCCTCACTCCTAGCGGCTCCTACGAGCAGTACTTC
TRBV19	TRBD2	TRBJ2-7	NA	CASRSGGPGYEQYF	TGTGCCAGTAGGTCGGGAGGGCCGGGGTACGAGCAGTACTTC
TRBV6-1	TRBD1	TRBJ2-7	NA	CASSAQGDEQYF	TGTGCCAGCAGTGCTCAGGGGGACGAGCAGTACTTC
TRBV7-3	NA	TRBJ2-4	few	CASSLTSSRNIQYF	TGTGCCAGCAGCTTAACAAGCTCCCGGAACATTCAGTACTTC
TRBV9	TRBD1	TRBJ2-2	NA	CASSVASSGQDTGELFF	TGTGCCAGCAGCGTAGCATCGTCTGGACAGGACACCGGGGAGCTGTTTTTT
TRBV6-1	TRBD1	TRBJ1-4	NA	CASSDGTGHEKLFF	TGTGCCAGCAGTGATGGGACAGGGCACGAAAAACTGTTTTTT
TRBV7-6	NA	TRBJ2-1	NA	CASSLASSSVDEQFF	TGTGCCAGCAGCTTAGCGTCTTCTAGCGTTGATGAGCAGTTCTTC
TRBV27	NA	TRBJ1-2	NA	CASSPHQGGYGYTF	TGTGCCAGCAGTCCCCACCAGGGAGGGTATGGCTACACCTTC
TRBV11-1	NA	TRBJ1-3	once	CASSSTGTVDGNTIYF	TGTGCCAGCAGCAGCACCGGGACTGTTGATGGAAACACCATATATTTT
TRBV4-3	TRBD1	TRBJ1-4	NA	CASSQDGTGGATNEKLFF	TGCGCCAGCAGCCAAGATGGGACAGGGGGCGCAACTAATGAAAAACTGTTTTTT
TRBV28	NA	TRBJ2-7	NA	CASSYDWFRSSYEQYF	TGTGCCAGCAGTTACGACTGGTTCCGGAGCTCCTACGAGCAGTACTTC
TRBV6-1	NA	TRBJ1-5	few	CATMREAGGTQHF	TGTGCCACCATGCGGGAAGCGGGGGGCACCCAGCATTTT
TRBV6-1	TRBD2	TRBJ2-3	few	CASSELAGDKDTQYF	TGTGCCAGCAGTGAACTAGCGGGAGATAAAGATACGCAGTATTTT
TRBV6-5	NA	TRBJ2-2	NA	CASSYVQGRELFF	TGTGCCAGCAGTTACGTCCAGGGCCGGGAGCTGTTTTTT
TRBV28	NA	TRBJ1-2	NA	CASFRVGYTF	TGTGCCAGCTTTCGTGTGGGCTACACCTTC
TRBV19	NA	TRBJ1-2	NA	CASSIPGYGYTF	TGTGCCAGTAGTATTCCAGGGTATGGCTACACCTTC
TRBV30	TRBD2	TRBJ2-5	NA	CAWAVGGSVETQYF	TGTGCCTGGGCGGTCGGCGGGAGTGTGGAGACCCAGTACTTC
TRBV27	NA	TRBJ2-7	NA	CASSSPPGEQYF	TGTGCCAGCAGTTCCCCTCCGGGCGAGCAGTACTTC
TRBV9	TRBD2	TRBJ2-7	once	CASSHGGPSGSSYEQYF	TGTGCCAGCAGCCACGGGGGGCCAAGCGGGAGTTCCTACGAGCAGTACTTC
TRBV15	TRBD1	TRBJ2-7	few	CATRAAGGLEQYF	TGTGCCACCAGAGCGGCAGGGGGCCTCGAGCAGTACTTC
TRBV7-2	TRBD2	TRBJ2-7	NA	CASSPSGASSYEQYF	TGTGCCAGCAGCCCTAGCGGGGCCAGCTCCTACGAGCAGTACTTC
TRBV29-1	NA	TRBJ1-2	NA	CSVEDRQGTNYGYIF	TGCAGCGTTGAAGACCGCCAGGGAACTAACTATGGCTACATCTTC
TRBV6-5	TRBD1	TRBJ2-1	NA	CASSIPGQEFF	TGTGCCAGCAGCATTCCGGGACAGGAGTTCTTC
TRBV7-6	NA	TRBJ2-7	NA	CASSLSAGIFYEQYF	TGTGCCAGCAGCTTGTCGGCAGGGATATTTTACGAGCAGTACTTC
TRBV5-1	TRBD1	TRBJ2-2	NA	CASSGTVINTGELFF	TGCGCCAGCAGCGGGACAGTGATAAACACCGGGGAGCTGTTTTTT
TRBV5-4	NA	TRBJ1-2	many	CASSLAVLGRNYGYTF	TGTGCCAGCAGCTTGGCGGTACTCGGCAGGAACTATGGCTACACCTTC
TRBV4-3	TRBD1	TRBJ2-7	NA	CASSQPDRGNEQYF	TGCGCCAGCAGCCAACCGGACAGGGGGAACGAGCAGTACTTC
TRBV30	NA	TRBJ2-3	NA	CAWSLLGGTQYF	TGTGCCTGGAGCTTGTTAGGAGGTACGCAGTATTTT
TRBV9	NA	TRBJ1-3	NA	CASSVGARAAGNTIYF	TGTGCCAGCAGCGTTGGGGCCCGGGCAGCTGGAAACACCATATATTTT
TRBV7-3	NA	TRBJ2-1	few	CASSFGWGGEQFF	TGTGCCAGCAGCTTTGGCTGGGGGGGCGAGCAGTTCTTC
TRBV9	NA	TRBJ2-2	NA	CASSVLEGGELFF	TGTGCCAGCAGCGTCTTGGAGGGCGGGGAGCTGTTTTTT
TRBV5-6	NA	TRBJ1-5	NA	CASSLGDQPQHF	TGTGCCAGCAGCTTAGGGGATCAGCCCCAGCATTTT
TRBV5-1	NA	TRBJ1-2	few	CASSLGGKRDYGYTF	TGCGCCAGCAGCTTGGGCGGTAAGAGGGACTATGGCTACACCTTC
TRBV9	TRBD1	TRBJ1-2	NA	CASSVDRGLPYGYTF	TGTGCCAGCAGCGTGGACAGGGGGCTCCCCTATGGCTACACCTTC
TRBV11-3	TRBD1	TRBJ1-2	NA	CASSSTGGNGYTF	TGTGCCAGCAGTTCCACAGGGGGCAATGGCTACACCTTC
TRBV7-8	TRBD1	TRBJ2-1	NA	CASSSGQGAYNEQFF	TGTGCCAGCAGCTCCGGACAGGGGGCTTACAATGAGCAGTTCTTC
TRBV5-1	TRBD2	TRBJ2-5	NA	CASSLVVAGYQETQYF	TGCGCCAGCAGCTTGGTGGTAGCGGGGTACCAAGAGACCCAGTACTTC
TRBV5-1	NA	TRBJ2-7	NA	CASSLDPDSTYEQYF	TGCGCCAGCAGCTTGGACCCGGACAGTACCTACGAGCAGTACTTC
TRBV9	NA	TRBJ2-2	NA	CASSSSTGELFF	TGTGCCAGCAGCTCCTCCACCGGGGAGCTGTTTTTT
TRBV30	TRBD1	TRBJ2-2	NA	CAWSVTMAGGNGELFF	TGTGCCTGGAGTGTAACTATGGCAGGGGGTAATGGGGAGCTGTTTTTT
TRBV19	NA	TRBJ2-4	few	CASSIPTGTNLVLYF	TGTGCCAGTAGTATCCCCACAGGGACCAACCTGGTGCTGTACTTC
TRBV7-9	NA	TRBJ2-1	NA	CASSTSLTESSYNEQFF	TGTGCCAGCAGCACCTCCTTGACAGAGAGCTCCTACAATGAGCAGTTCTTC
TRBV5-4	NA	TRBJ1-1	NA	CASSLAGVVGGTEAFF	TGTGCCAGCAGCTTGGCCGGGGTCGTGGGGGGCACTGAAGCTTTCTTT
TRBV6-6	TRBD1	TRBJ2-1	NA	CASTAPGQGRYNEQFF	TGTGCCAGCACCGCCCCAGGACAGGGTCGGTACAATGAGCAGTTCTTC
TRBV27	TRBD1	TRBJ2-3	NA	CASSLYRGPTDTQYF	TGTGCCAGCAGTTTATACAGGGGGCCCACAGATACGCAGTATTTT
TRBV15	NA	TRBJ1-2	NA	CATSRDYGTPYGYTF	TGTGCCACCAGCAGAGATTATGGGACTCCTTATGGCTACACCTTC
TRBV27	NA	TRBJ2-1	NA	CASTGDYNEQFF	TGTGCCAGCACGGGGGATTACAATGAGCAGTTCTTC
TRBV15	TRBD1	TRBJ2-7	NA	CATSKPGQNSYEQYF	TGTGCCACCAGCAAACCGGGACAGAACTCCTACGAGCAGTACTTC
TRBV7-3	TRBD2	TRBJ2-3	NA	CASSLAGRTDTQYF	TGTGCCAGCAGCCTAGCGGGCCGCACAGATACGCAGTATTTT
TRBV7-2	NA	TRBJ2-7	NA	CASSPMRVSYEQYF	TGTGCCAGCAGCCCCATGAGAGTCTCCTACGAGCAGTACTTC
TRBV9	TRBD1	TRBJ2-2	NA	CASSLGTGGDTGELFF	TGTGCCAGCAGCCTCGGGACAGGGGGCGACACCGGGGAGCTGTTTTTT
TRBV2	TRBD1	TRBJ2-7	NA	CASSDGTGNYEQYF	TGTGCCAGCAGTGACGGGACAGGGAACTACGAGCAGTACTTC
TRBV29-1	NA	TRBJ2-5	NA	CSVGGGDRGETQYF	TGCAGCGTGGGCGGGGGCGATCGGGGGGAGACCCAGTACTTC
TRBV7-2	TRBD1	TRBJ1-3	NA	CASSFTGQRNTIYF	TGTGCCAGCAGCTTCACGGGACAGAGAAACACCATATATTTT